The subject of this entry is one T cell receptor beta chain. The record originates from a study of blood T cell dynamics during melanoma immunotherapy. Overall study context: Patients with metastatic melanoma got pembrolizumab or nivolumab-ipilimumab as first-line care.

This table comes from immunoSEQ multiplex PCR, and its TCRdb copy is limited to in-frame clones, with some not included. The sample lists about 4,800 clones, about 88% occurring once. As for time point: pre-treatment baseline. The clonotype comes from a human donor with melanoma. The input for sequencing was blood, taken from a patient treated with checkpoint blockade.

CDR3 residues: CSVVRQGGVGNEKLFF. The DNA for the CDR3 is TGCAGCGTTGTTAGACAGGGCGGAGTCGGCAATGAAAAACTGTTTTTT. V usage is TRBV29-1 and J usage is TRBJ1-4; 7 bases are a match to TRBD1. The V and J ends lost 4 bases and 5 bases, in that order; junction bases with no gene match: 13. This CDR3 has 16 residues. Germline V gene sequence: CDR1 SQVTM, CDR2 ANQGSEA.